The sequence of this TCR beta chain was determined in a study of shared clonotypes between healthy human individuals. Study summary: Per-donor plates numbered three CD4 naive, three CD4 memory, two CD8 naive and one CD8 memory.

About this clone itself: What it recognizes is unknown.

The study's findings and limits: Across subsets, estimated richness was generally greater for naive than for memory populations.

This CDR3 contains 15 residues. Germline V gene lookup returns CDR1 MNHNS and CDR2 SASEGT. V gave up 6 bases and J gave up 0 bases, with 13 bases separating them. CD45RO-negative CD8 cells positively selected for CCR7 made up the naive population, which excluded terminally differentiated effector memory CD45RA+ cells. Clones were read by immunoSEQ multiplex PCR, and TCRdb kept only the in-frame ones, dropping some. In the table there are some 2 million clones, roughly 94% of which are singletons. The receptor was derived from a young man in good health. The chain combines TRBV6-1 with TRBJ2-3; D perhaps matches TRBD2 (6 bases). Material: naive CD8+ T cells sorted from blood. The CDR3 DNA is TGTGCCAGCAGAGAGGGACTTCATAGCACAGATACGCAGTATTTT. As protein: CASREGLHSTDTQYF.